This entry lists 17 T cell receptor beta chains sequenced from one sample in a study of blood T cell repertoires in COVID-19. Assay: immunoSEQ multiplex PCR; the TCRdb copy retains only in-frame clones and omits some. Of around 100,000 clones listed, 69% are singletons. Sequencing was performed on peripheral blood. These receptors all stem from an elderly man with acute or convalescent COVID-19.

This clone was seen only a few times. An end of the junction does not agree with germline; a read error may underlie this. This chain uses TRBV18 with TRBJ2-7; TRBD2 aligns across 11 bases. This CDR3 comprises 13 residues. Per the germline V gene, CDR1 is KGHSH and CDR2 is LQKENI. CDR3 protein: CASSPGLAGGADF. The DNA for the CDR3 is TGTGCCAGCTCACCAGGCCTAGCGGGGGGAGCAGACTTC.

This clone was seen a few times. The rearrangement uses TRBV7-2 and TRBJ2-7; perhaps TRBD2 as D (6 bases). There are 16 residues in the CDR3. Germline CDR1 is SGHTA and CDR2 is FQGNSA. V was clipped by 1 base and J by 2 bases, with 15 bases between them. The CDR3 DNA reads TGTGCCAGCAGCTTAGGGAGGGACCCCGGGGCCTACGAGCAGTACTTC. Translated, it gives CASSLGRDPGAYEQYF.

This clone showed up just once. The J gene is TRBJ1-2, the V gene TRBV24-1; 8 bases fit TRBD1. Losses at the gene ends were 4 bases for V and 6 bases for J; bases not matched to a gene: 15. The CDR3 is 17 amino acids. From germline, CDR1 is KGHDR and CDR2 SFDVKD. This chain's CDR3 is CATSDSTFPGQVNGYTF. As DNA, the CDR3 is TGTGCCACCAGTGACAGCACCTTCCCGGGACAGGTGAATGGCTACACCTTC.

The CDR3 loop reads CASSLVRGLDTF. The CDR3 coding sequence is TGTGCCAGCAGCTTAGTCAGGGGCCTCGACACCTTC. This rearrangement joins TRBV7-2 to TRBJ1-2, with D possibly matching TRBD1 (6 bases). The CDR3 is made up of 12 amino acids. Trimming removed 1 base from V and 12 bases from J, with 12 bases in between. Germline assignment: CDR1 SGHTA and CDR2 FQGNSA.

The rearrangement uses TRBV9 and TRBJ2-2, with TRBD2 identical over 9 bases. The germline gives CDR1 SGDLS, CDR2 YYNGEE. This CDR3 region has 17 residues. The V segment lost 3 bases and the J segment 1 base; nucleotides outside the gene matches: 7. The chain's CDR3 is CASSAGSGSWNTGELFF. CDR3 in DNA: TGTGCCAGCAGCGCTGGTAGCGGGAGTTGGAACACCGGGGAGCTGTTTTTT.

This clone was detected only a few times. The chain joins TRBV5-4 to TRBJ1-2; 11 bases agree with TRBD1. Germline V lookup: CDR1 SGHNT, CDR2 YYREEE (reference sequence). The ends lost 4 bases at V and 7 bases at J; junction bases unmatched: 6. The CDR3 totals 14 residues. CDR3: CASSMAGTGGGYTF. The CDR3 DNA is TGTGCCAGCAGCATGGCAGGGACAGGGGGTGGCTACACCTTC.

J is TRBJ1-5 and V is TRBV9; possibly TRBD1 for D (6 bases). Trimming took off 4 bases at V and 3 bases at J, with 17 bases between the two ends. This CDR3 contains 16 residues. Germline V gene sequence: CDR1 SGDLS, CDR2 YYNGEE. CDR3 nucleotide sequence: TGTGCCAGCAGCCCTGGGGCAGGGGCCCTCAATCAGCCCCAGCATTTT. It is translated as CASSPGAGALNQPQHF.

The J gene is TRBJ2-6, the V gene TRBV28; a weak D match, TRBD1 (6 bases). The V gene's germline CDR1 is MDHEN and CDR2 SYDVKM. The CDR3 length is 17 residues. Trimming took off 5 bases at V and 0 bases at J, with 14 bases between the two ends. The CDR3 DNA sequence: TGTGCCAGCAGTCCCCGACAGGCTTCCTCTGGGGCCAACGTCCTGACTTTC. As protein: CASSPRQASSGANVLTF.

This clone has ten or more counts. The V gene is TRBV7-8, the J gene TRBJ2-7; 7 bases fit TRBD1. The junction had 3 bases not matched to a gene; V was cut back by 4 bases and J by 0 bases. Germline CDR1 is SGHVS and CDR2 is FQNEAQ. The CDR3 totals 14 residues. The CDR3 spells CASSSDRSSYEQYF. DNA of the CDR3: TGTGCCAGCAGCTCGGACAGGAGCTCCTACGAGCAGTACTTC.

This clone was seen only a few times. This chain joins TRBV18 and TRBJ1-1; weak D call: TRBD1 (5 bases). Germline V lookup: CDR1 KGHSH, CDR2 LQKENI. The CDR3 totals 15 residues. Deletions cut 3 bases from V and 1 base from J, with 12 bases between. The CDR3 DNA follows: TGTGCCAGCTCACCTTACTTGACAGAGAACACTGAAGCTTTCTTT. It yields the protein CASSPYLTENTEAFF.

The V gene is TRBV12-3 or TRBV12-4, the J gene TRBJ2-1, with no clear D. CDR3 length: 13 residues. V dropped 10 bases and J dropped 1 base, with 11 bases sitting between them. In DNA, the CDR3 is TGTGCCACCGCAGGCTCGTCCTACAATGAGCAGTTCTTC. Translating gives CATAGSSYNEQFF.

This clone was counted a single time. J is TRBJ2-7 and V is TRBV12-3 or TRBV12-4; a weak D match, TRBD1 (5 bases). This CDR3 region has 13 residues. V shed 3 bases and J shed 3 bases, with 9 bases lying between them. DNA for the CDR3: TGTGCCAGCAGTTTGGCCAGGGACTACGAGCAGTACTTC. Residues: CASSLARDYEQYF.

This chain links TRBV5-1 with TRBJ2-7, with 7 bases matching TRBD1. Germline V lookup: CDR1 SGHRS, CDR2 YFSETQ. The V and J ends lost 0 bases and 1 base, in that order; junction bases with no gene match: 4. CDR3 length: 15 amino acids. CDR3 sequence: CASSLGGTASYEQYF. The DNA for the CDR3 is TGCGCCAGCAGCTTGGGGGGGACAGCATCCTACGAGCAGTACTTC.

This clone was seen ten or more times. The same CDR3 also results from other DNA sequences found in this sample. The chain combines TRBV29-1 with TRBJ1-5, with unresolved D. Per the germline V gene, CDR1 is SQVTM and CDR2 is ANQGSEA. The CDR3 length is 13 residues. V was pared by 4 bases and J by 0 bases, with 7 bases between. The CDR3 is CSVGGNSNQPQHF. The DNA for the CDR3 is TGCAGCGTTGGTGGCAATAGCAATCAGCCCCAGCATTTT.

DNA of the CDR3: TGTGCCAGCAGGTCTCGGGGGTTGGGTTGGGAGACCCAGTACTTC. Its protein is CASRSRGLGWETQYF. The chain uses TRBV28 and TRBJ2-5; the D gene is possibly TRBD2 (6 bases). Deletions cut 6 bases from V and 5 bases from J, with 19 bases between. CDR1 and CDR2 from the germline V gene are MDHEN and SYDVKM. The CDR3 extends over 15 amino acids.

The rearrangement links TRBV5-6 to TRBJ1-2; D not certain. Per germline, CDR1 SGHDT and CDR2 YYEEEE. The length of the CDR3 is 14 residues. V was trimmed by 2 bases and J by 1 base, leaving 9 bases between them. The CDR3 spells CASSFGRDNYGYTF. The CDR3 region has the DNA TGTGCCAGCAGCTTTGGGAGGGATAACTATGGCTACACCTTC.

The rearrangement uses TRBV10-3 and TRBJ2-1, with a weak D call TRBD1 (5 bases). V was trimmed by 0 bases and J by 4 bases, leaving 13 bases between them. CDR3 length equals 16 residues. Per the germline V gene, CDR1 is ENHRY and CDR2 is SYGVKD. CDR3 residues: CAISESGQKPYNEQFF. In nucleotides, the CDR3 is TGTGCCATCAGTGAGTCGGGGCAGAAACCTTACAATGAGCAGTTCTTC.